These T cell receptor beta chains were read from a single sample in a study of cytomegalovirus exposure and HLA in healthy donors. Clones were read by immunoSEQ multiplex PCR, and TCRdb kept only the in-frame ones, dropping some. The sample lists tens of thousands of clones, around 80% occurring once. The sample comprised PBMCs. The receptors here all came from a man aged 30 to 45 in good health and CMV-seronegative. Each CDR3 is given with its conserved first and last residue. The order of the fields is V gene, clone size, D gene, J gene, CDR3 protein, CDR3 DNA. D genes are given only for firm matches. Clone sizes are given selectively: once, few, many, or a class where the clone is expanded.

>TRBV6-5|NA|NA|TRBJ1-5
CASSYPPGDQPQHF
TGTGCCAGCAGTTACCCTCCAGGGGACCAGCCCCAGCATTTT
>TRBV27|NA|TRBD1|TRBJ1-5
CASRKTGGYNQPQHF
TGTGCCAGCAGAAAAACAGGGGGCTACAATCAGCCCCAGCATTTT
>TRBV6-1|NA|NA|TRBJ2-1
CASSYPGLVYNEQFF
TGTGCCAGCAGCTATCCGGGACTGGTATACAATGAGCAGTTCTTC
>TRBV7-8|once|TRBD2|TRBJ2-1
CASSRGTSGLYNEQFF
TGTGCCAGCAGCCGAGGGACTAGCGGGTTATACAATGAGCAGTTCTTC
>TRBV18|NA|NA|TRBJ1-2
CASSLNPDKGYTF
TGTGCCAGCTCACTCAACCCCGACAAGGGCTACACCTTC
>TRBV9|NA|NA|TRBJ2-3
CASSVELEFSTDTQYF
TGTGCCAGCAGCGTTGAACTAGAGTTTAGCACAGATACGCAGTATTTT
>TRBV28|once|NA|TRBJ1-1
CASSSSGGLEAFF
TGTGCCAGCAGTTCCTCCGGGGGACTTGAAGCTTTCTTT
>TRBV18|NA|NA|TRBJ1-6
CASSPRGWQDSLGNSPLHF
TGTGCCAGCTCACCACGCGGTTGGCAAGACAGTTTAGGAAATTCACCCCTCCACTTT
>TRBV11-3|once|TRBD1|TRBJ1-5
CASSIGTGNHQPQHF
TGTGCCAGCAGCATAGGGACAGGGAACCATCAGCCCCAGCATTTT
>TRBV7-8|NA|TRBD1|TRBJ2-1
CASSLRVPGQGTKNQQFF
TGTGCCAGCAGCTTAAGGGTACCGGGACAGGGAACGAAAAATCAGCAGTTCTTC
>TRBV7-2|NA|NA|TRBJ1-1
CASSFPTENTEAFF
TGTGCCAGCAGCTTCCCAACAGAGAACACTGAAGCTTTCTTT
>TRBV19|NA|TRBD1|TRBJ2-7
CASSIRDSRAYEQYF
TGTGCCAGTAGTATACGGGACAGTCGAGCCTACGAGCAGTACTTC
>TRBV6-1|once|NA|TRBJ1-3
CASSEGGSGNTIYF
TGTGCCAGCAGTGAAGGAGGGTCTGGAAACACCATATATTTT
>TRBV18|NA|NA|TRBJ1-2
CASSPYLIDPTRQALNYGYTF
TGTGCCAGCTCACCCTATCTTATAGACCCCACGAGACAGGCGCTAAACTATGGCTACACCTTC
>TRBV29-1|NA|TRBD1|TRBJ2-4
CSLGRDSKNIQYF
TGCAGCCTGGGCCGGGACAGCAAAAACATTCAGTACTTC
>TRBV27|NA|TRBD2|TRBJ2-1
CASSLLAGARDEQFF
TGTGCCAGCAGTTTATTAGCGGGAGCTCGCGATGAGCAGTTCTTC
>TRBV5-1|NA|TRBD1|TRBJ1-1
CASSLDGQGNTEAFF
TGCGCCAGCAGCTTGGACGGACAGGGGAACACTGAAGCTTTCTTT
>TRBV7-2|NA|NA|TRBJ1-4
CASSLLGGGNAEKLFF
TGTGCCAGCAGCTTACTGGGGGGAGGCAATGCGGAAAAACTGTTTTTT
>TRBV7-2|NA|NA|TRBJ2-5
CASTPPGHLETQYF
TGTGCCAGCACCCCTCCTGGCCATCTCGAGACCCAGTACTTC
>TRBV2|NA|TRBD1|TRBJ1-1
CASSATGGQTEAFF
TGTGCCAGCAGCGCGACAGGGGGCCAGACTGAAGCTTTCTTT
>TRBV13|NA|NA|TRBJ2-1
CASSMGTTEQFF
TGTGCCAGCAGCATGGGGACAACGGAGCAGTTCTTC
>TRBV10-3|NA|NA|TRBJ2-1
CAISELRTANNEQFF
TGTGCCATCAGCGAGTTGCGGACAGCGAACAATGAGCAGTTCTTC
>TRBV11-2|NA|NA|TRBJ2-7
CASSLADSVNSYEQYF
TGTGCCAGCAGCTTAGCTGACAGCGTAAACTCCTACGAGCAGTACTTC
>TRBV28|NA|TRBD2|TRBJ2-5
CASSYRTSGRMGETQYF
TGTGCCAGCAGTTACCGGACTAGCGGGAGAATGGGTGAGACCCAGTACTTC
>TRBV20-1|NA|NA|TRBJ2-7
CSARSFEQYF
TGCAGTGCTCGGTCGTTCGAGCAGTACTTC
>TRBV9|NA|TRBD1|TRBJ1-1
CASSIGQGAGTEAFF
TGTGCCAGCAGCATCGGACAGGGGGCGGGGACTGAAGCTTTCTTT
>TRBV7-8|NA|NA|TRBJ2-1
CASSRGYNEQFF
TGTGCCAGCAGCCGCGGCTACAATGAGCAGTTCTTC
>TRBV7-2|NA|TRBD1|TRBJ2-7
CASSSRQGRNEQYF
TGTGCCAGCAGCTCAAGACAGGGTCGGAACGAGCAGTACTTC
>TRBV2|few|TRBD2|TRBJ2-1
CASSLGRVTYNEQFF
TGTGCCAGCAGTCTCGGGAGGGTAACCTACAATGAGCAGTTCTTC
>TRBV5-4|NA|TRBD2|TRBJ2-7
CASSPGGGYGEQYF
TGTGCCAGCAGCCCTGGGGGGGGGTACGGCGAGCAGTACTTC
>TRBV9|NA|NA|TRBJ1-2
CASSPSTGLYGYTF
TGTGCCAGCAGCCCTTCGACAGGTCTCTATGGCTACACCTTC